A single count supports the clone carrying this T cell receptor beta chain. Its antigen is not known. The sample is drawn from a study of blood T cells in healthy people across ages. Study conclusions and caveats: Estimates drawn from one million T cells were deemed to understate diversity.

Then a second PCR, running roughly 7 to 11 cycles, was carried out with a sample-barcoded 5' primer and a J-beta primer mix. TCRdb redid the calling of the 5' RACE reads with MiXCR, one entry per CDR3 protein. In the table there are fewer than 800,000 distinct CDR3 sequences, 49% of which are singletons. Each donor's blood draw was roughly 10 milliliters of peripheral blood. At least 7 million PBMCs were isolated per sample. CDR1 and CDR2 from the germline V gene are ENHRY and SYGVKD. The V and J ends lost 5 bases and 4 bases, in that order; junction bases with no gene match: 8. This CDR3 has 15 residues.

J is TRBJ1-2 and V is TRBV10-3, with TRBD1 matching 9 bases. This sequence was found in an older woman in good health. The sequenced sample was blood. The CDR3 DNA is TGTGCCATCAGTCCTGGGGGACAGGGAGGCTATGGCTACACCTTC. Translated: CAISPGGQGGYGYTF.